These 20 T cell receptor beta chains came from one sample sequenced in a study of shared clonotypes between healthy human individuals. Repertoires were generated with immunoSEQ multiplex PCR, while TCRdb's copy carries only in-frame clones and drops some. Among fewer than 1.4 million clones listed, about four fifths were seen once. The specimen was memory CD4+ T cells from PBMCs. Subset noted: CD45RA-negative fraction. These receptors all stem from a man between 18 and 35 years old in good health. Some clones in this sample may be carry-over from other donors' samples.

The chain links TRBV10-3 to TRBJ1-1; no clear D. The V gene lost 6 bases and the J gene lost 0 bases, with 8 bases spanning the gap. Germline CDR1 is ENHRY and CDR2 is SYGVKD. The CDR3 has 13 residues. CDR3 in DNA: TGTGCCATCAGGACCGTAATGAACACTGAAGCTTTCTTT. As protein: CAIRTVMNTEAFF.

This chain links TRBV30 with TRBJ1-2; D gene ambiguous. V was shortened by 2 bases and J by 4 bases, with 11 bases between the two germline ends. Germline V CDR1 and CDR2: GTSNPN, SVGIG (reference sequence). This CDR3 region has 13 residues. CDR3 in DNA: TGTGCCTGGAGTTGCACGGGCAGCTATGGCTACACCTTC. Its translation: CAWSCTGSYGYTF.

This clone showed up just a few times. The chain uses TRBV13 and TRBJ2-7; possibly TRBD2 for D (6 bases). Germline CDR1 reads PRHDT; CDR2 reads FYEKMQ (reference sequence). Deletions cut 5 bases from V and 3 bases from J, with 26 bases between. The CDR3 runs to 18 residues. CDR3 sequence: CASSLTNTGRGGDYEQYF. CDR3 nucleotides: TGTGCCAGCAGCCTAACCAACACGGGACGGGGAGGCGACTACGAGCAGTACTTC.

This clone appeared many times. The genes are TRBV9 and TRBJ2-2; no clear D. The CDR3 has 13 residues. Looked up from germline, CDR1 is SGDLS and CDR2 is YYNGEE. V was cut by 1 base and J by 7 bases, with 8 bases left in between. CDR3 bases: TGTGCCAGCAGCGTACGGGCCTACGGGGAGCTGTTTTTT. Its protein product is CASSVRAYGELFF.

This chain links TRBV28 with TRBJ2-7; D gene unclear. The V end lost 1 base, the J end lost 6 bases, and 7 bases lay between the germline ends. The germline CDR1 and CDR2 sequences are MDHEN and SYDVKM. This CDR3 is 12 amino acids long. The CDR3 nucleotides read TGTGCCAGCAGTTTATTAGTCGCCGAGCAGTACTTC. The encoded protein is CASSLLVAEQYF.

The rearrangement links TRBV12-5 to TRBJ2-1; TRBD1 matches 9 bases. This CDR3 comprises 15 residues. V was pared by 5 bases and J by 2 bases, with 4 bases of the junction left unmatched. CDR1 is LGHNT and CDR2 is FRNRAP in the germline V gene. This chain's CDR3 is CASGAGTGPYNEQFF. Written as DNA, the CDR3 is TGTGCTAGTGGTGCCGGGACAGGGCCCTACAATGAGCAGTTCTTC. The variable domain in full, with the rest retrieved from reference TRBV12-5 and TRBJ2-1, is DARVTQTPRHKVTEMGQEVTMRCQPILGHNTVFWYRQTMMQGLELLAYFRNRAPLDDSGMPKDRFSAEMPDATLATLKIQPSEPRDSAVYFCASGAGTGPYNEQFFGPGTRLTVL.

This sequence joins TRBV5-1 and TRBJ2-5, with 10 bases identical to TRBD1. CDR1 SGHRS and CDR2 YFSETQ come from the germline V gene. With V trimmed by 4 bases and J by 3 bases, 6 bases remained unmatched. This CDR3 is built from 15 residues. The DNA of the CDR3 is TGCGCCAGCAGCGATTCCGGGACAGGGGAAGAGACCCAGTACTTC. Residues: CASSDSGTGEETQYF.

The rearrangement links TRBV11-2 to TRBJ1-1, with D hard to call. Trimming pared 1 base from V and 3 bases from J, leaving 12 bases between. Germline V gene sequence: CDR1 SGHAT, CDR2 FQNNGV. The CDR3 length is 15 residues. CDR3 sequence (DNA): TGTGCCAGCAGCTTAGTAGGCCCTGGGGACACTGAAGCTTTCTTT. It translates to CASSLVGPGDTEAFF.

The V and J genes are TRBV5-5 and TRBJ1-2; tentative D call: TRBD1 (5 bases). The CDR3 is 14 residues long. Germline V lookup: CDR1 SGHKS, CDR2 YYEKEE (reference sequence). Deletions cut 0 bases from V and 7 bases from J, with 13 bases between. The chain's CDR3 is CASSLVVGASGYTF. CDR3 sequence (DNA): TGTGCCAGCAGCTTGGTCGTAGGGGCGTCTGGCTACACCTTC.

The chain couples TRBV4-2 to TRBJ2-3, with TRBD2 identical over 7 bases. With V trimmed by 4 bases and J by 6 bases, 13 bases remained unmatched. CDR3 length equals 16 residues. Germline CDR1 LGHNA, CDR2 YNFKEQ. The CDR3 DNA reads as TGTGCCAGCAGCCCTTGGGACGTGGGAGGGGAGGATACGCAGTATTTT. Encoded protein: CASSPWDVGGEDTQYF.

A single count supports this clone. A much larger clone differs by one base, so this may be a read error. This chain links TRBV14 with TRBJ1-1; D unresolved. CDR3 length: 11 amino acids. V was cut by 6 bases and J by 3 bases, with 5 bases left in between. The germline gives CDR1 SGHDN, CDR2 FVKESK. CDR3 sequence: CASSLDTEAFF. CDR3 in DNA: TGTGCCAGCAGTCTTGACACTGAAGCTTTCTTT.

This sequence joins TRBV2 and TRBJ2-7; D gene unclear. Germline V lookup: CDR1 SNHLY, CDR2 FYNNEI. V dropped 4 bases and J dropped 7 bases, with 14 bases sitting between them. This CDR3 contains 13 residues. DNA of the CDR3: TGTGCCAGCAGTGCAGGTAGGGCCGGGGAGCAGTACTTC. The encoded protein is CASSAGRAGEQYF.

V gene TRBV5-1 combines with J gene TRBJ2-1; 8 nucleotides match TRBD2. Trimming took 6 bases from V and 2 from J; bases not matched to a gene: 7. Germline V gene lookup returns CDR1 SGHRS and CDR2 YFSETQ. The CDR3 length is 15 residues. The CDR3 region is CASNVGRATYNEQFF. The CDR3 nucleotides read TGCGCCAGCAACGTCGGGAGGGCTACCTACAATGAGCAGTTCTTC.

This clone has a handful of counts. The V and J genes are TRBV28 and TRBJ1-3, with D possibly being TRBD1 (6 bases). With 6 bases removed from V and 3 bases from J, the gap between germline ends came to 21 bases. The CDR3 is 17 residues long. Germline CDR1 MDHEN, CDR2 SYDVKM. For the CDR3, the DNA is TGTGCCAGCAGCTCACAGGCACTGGGGGCAGGTGGAAACACCATATATTTT. It codes for CASSSQALGAGGNTIYF.

With respect to this clone: A much bigger clone sits one base away, suggesting this may be a read error. This sequence joins TRBV28 and TRBJ2-3, with D hard to call. This CDR3 is built from 12 residues. The V end lost 5 bases, the J end lost 1 base, and 4 bases lay between the germline ends. Germline V gene lookup returns CDR1 MDHEN and CDR2 SYDVKM. CDR3 sequence (DNA): TGTGCCAGCAGTGTGCGCACAGATACGCAGTATTTT. Protein sequence: CASSVRTDTQYF.

This clone was seen a few times. The genes are TRBV5-1 and TRBJ2-6; 9 bases line up with TRBD2. J was trimmed by 0 bases and V by 4 bases; bases with no gene match: 5. Germline V lookup: CDR1 SGHRS, CDR2 YFSETQ. The CDR3 is made up of 17 amino acids. The CDR3 loop reads CASSGGTSRSGANVLTF. CDR3 bases: TGCGCCAGCAGCGGAGGGACTAGCCGCTCTGGGGCCAACGTCCTGACTTTC.

The CDR3 DNA follows: TGCAGCGCCTTGAAGGTCCTAGCCTCCTACAATGAGCAGTTCTTC. Translating gives CSALKVLASYNEQFF. The chain links TRBV29-1 to TRBJ2-1; tentatively, D is TRBD2 (5 bases). The CDR3 is made up of 15 amino acids. V was shortened by 7 bases and J by 0 bases, with 16 bases between the two germline ends. CDR1 and CDR2 (germline): SQVTM, ANQGSEA.

The CDR3, as DNA: TGTGCCAGCAGCCTGAGGCTAGCGGCTTACAATGAGCAGTTCTTC. It specifies CASSLRLAAYNEQFF. The V and J genes are TRBV28 and TRBJ2-1; TRBD2 matches at 7 bases. The V gene end was trimmed by 6 bases and the J gene end by 4 bases; junction bases not matched to a gene: 9. The CDR3 is 15 residues long. The germline gives CDR1 MDHEN, CDR2 SYDVKM.

The V and J genes are TRBV5-1 and TRBJ1-1; unclear D gene. CDR3 size: 13 residues. Looked up from germline, CDR1 is SGHRS and CDR2 is YFSETQ. Trimming shortened V by 5 bases and J by 4 bases, and 12 bases separated the two germline ends. The CDR3 protein is CASSYYLVTEAFF. The CDR3, as DNA: TGCGCCAGCAGTTATTACCTTGTCACTGAAGCTTTCTTT.

The rearrangement links TRBV19 to TRBJ1-2, with TRBD1 matching over 8 bases. CDR1 and CDR2 from the germline V gene are LNHDA and SQIVND (reference sequence). After removal of 4 bases from V and 8 bases from J, the junction contained 12 bases not matched to a gene. This CDR3 region has 15 residues. The CDR3 DNA reads TGTGCCAGTAGTACCGGAATTGACAGGGGTAGGGGCTACACCTTC. Amino acids: CASSTGIDRGRGYTF.